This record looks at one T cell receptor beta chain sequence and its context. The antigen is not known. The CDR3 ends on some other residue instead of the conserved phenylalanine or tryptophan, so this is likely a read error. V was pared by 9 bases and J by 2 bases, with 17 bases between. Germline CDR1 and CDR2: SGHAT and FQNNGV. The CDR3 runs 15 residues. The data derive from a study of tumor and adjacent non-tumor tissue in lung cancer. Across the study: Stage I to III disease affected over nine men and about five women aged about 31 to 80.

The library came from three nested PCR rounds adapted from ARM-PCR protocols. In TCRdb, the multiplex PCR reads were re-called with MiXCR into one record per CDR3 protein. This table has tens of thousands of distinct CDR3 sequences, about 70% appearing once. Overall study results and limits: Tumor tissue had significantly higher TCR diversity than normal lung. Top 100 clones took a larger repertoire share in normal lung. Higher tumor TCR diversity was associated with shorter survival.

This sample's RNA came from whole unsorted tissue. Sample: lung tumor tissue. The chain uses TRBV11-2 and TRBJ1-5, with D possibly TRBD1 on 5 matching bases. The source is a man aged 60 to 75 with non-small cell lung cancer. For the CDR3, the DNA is TGTGCCAGTAGCCCCCGGGGGGATGGCAATCAGCCCCAGCATTAT. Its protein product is CASSPRGDGNQPQHY.